Sequencing of this TCR beta chain was carried out in a study of blood T cell repertoires in COVID-19. Recovered Cohort 3 donors showed two negative PCRs, clearance, or symptom resolution. Original methodology: By means of reference gene primer amplification, nucleated cell counts were estimated. Here immunoSEQ multiplex PCR was the method, and the copy in TCRdb shows in-frame clones only, minus some. Clonal size and the V and J genes are those of that table, whereas D and trimming came from the DNA. The table has 150,000 to 170,000 clones, approximately 79% seen once. Looked up from germline, CDR1 is MNHEY and CDR2 is SVGAGI. The CDR3 consists of 16 residues. V trimming: 2 bases; J trimming: 0 bases; junction bases outside the gene matches: 4.

The sequence derives from a man aged 45-65 years who had recovered from COVID-19. The chain couples TRBV6-5 to TRBJ2-4; 7 nucleotides match TRBD1. The sequencing input was PBMCs or T cells enriched from blood (not recorded which). Here the CDR3 DNA reads TGTGCCAGCAGTTACGACAGGGATGTAGCCAAAAACATTCAGTACTTC. Translating gives CASSYDRDVAKNIQYF.